This TCR beta chain came from a study of blood T cell repertoires in COVID-19. Germline-derived CDR1 and CDR2 are LNHDA and SQIVND (reference sequence). The CDR3 covers 17 residues. Trimming took 2 bases from V and 4 from J; bases not matched to a gene: 13. Original handling: Amplification from reference gene primers served as the basis for estimated nucleated cell counts. Repertoires were generated with immunoSEQ multiplex PCR, while TCRdb's copy carries only in-frame clones and drops some. V and J calls and clone size are as listed in that table; D and trimming were resolved from the DNA. The repertoire consists of approximately 100,000 clones, with 70% to 90% occurring once and the leading ten covering under 7%.

The V call is TRBV19, the J call TRBJ1-1; 7 bases map to TRBD1. This receptor was obtained from an older woman with acute or convalescent COVID-19. The sample consisted of peripheral blood. In nucleotides, the CDR3 is TGTGCCAGTAGTATAAGGGGGCTTGGAAACTTGGTCACTGAAGCTTTCTTT. Amino acid sequence: CASSIRGLGNLVTEAFF.